These T cell receptor beta chains were read from a single sample in a study of blood T cells in healthy people across ages. One entry per CDR3 protein results from TCRdb running MiXCR on the 5' RACE reads. The table lists about 1.6 million distinct CDR3 sequences, 34% of them singletons. Sequencing used blood. All receptors derive from a woman aged 25 to 45 in good health. Both conserved end residues are part of each CDR3. The D gene is left open where the match is weak. Rows give clone size only sometimes, using once, few, many, or a class for an expanded clone.

d_gene: TRBD1
v_gene: TRBV20-1
abundance: -
j_gene: TRBJ2-7
CDR3nt: TGCAGTGCTCTACCGGGACAGGGGTCGGACGAGCAGTACTTC
CDR3aa: CSALPGQGSDEQYF

d_gene: -
v_gene: TRBV20-1
abundance: -
j_gene: TRBJ1-5
CDR3nt: TGCAGTGCTAAAGAGGGAGGCGGCAATCAGCCCCAGCATTTT
CDR3aa: CSAKEGGGNQPQHF

d_gene: TRBD1
v_gene: TRBV4-1
abundance: -
j_gene: TRBJ2-7
CDR3nt: TGCGCCAGCAGCCACGACGGGACAGGGGGCACAAGCGAGCAGTACTTC
CDR3aa: CASSHDGTGGTSEQYF

d_gene: -
v_gene: TRBV6-5
abundance: -
j_gene: TRBJ2-2
CDR3nt: TGTGCCAGCAGTCCCGGACGATACCCCGGGGAGCTGTTTTTT
CDR3aa: CASSPGRYPGELFF

d_gene: -
v_gene: TRBV9
abundance: -
j_gene: TRBJ2-1
CDR3nt: TGTGCCAGCAGCGTAGTTGGGCAGATTAACAATGAGCAGTTCTTC
CDR3aa: CASSVVGQINNEQFF

d_gene: -
v_gene: TRBV5-5
abundance: many
j_gene: TRBJ2-7
CDR3nt: TGTGCCACCTCAAGCAGGGTTGGCGCCTACGAGCAGTACTTC
CDR3aa: CATSSRVGAYEQYF

d_gene: TRBD2
v_gene: TRBV4-2
abundance: -
j_gene: TRBJ2-1
CDR3nt: TGTGCCAGCAGCCACGGGACTAGCGGGAATGACTACAATGAGCAGTTCTTC
CDR3aa: CASSHGTSGNDYNEQFF

d_gene: -
v_gene: TRBV28
abundance: few
j_gene: TRBJ2-7
CDR3nt: TGTGCCAGCAGTTTCCAACCCCCCGATGTGCGGGAATGGTCTTCCTACGAGCAGTACTTC
CDR3aa: CASSFQPPDVREWSSYEQYF

d_gene: -
v_gene: TRBV14
abundance: few
j_gene: TRBJ2-3
CDR3nt: TGTGCCAGCAGCCAAGATCTCCTTCGGGATACGCAGTATTTT
CDR3aa: CASSQDLLRDTQYF

d_gene: -
v_gene: TRBV28
abundance: -
j_gene: TRBJ1-5
CDR3nt: TGTGCCAGCAGTTTGATGGACAGTAGCAATCAGCCCCAGCATTTT
CDR3aa: CASSLMDSSNQPQHF

d_gene: TRBD2
v_gene: TRBV20-1
abundance: -
j_gene: TRBJ2-1
CDR3nt: TGCAGTGCTAGATCCCCGGGGACTAGCGGGAAGGAGAGCTCCTACAATGAGCAGTTCTTC
CDR3aa: CSARSPGTSGKESSYNEQFF

d_gene: -
v_gene: TRBV7-9
abundance: few
j_gene: TRBJ2-3
CDR3nt: TGTGCCAGCAGCTCGAAACTCTCGCCCATTCGCACAGATACGCAGTATTTT
CDR3aa: CASSSKLSPIRTDTQYF

d_gene: TRBD1
v_gene: TRBV3-1
abundance: -
j_gene: TRBJ2-1
CDR3nt: TGTGCCAGCAGCCAAGATCGAGCCGCTCCTACAGGGGTCAATGAGCAGTTCTTC
CDR3aa: CASSQDRAAPTGVNEQFF

d_gene: TRBD2
v_gene: TRBV6-2/TRBV6-3
abundance: few
j_gene: TRBJ2-7
CDR3nt: TGTGCCAGCAGTTACTCGCAATCGAGCGGGGGGATATACGAGCAGTACTTC
CDR3aa: CASSYSQSSGGIYEQYF

d_gene: TRBD1
v_gene: TRBV20-1
abundance: -
j_gene: TRBJ1-6
CDR3nt: TGCAGTGCTAGACCGGACAGGGAGAATTCACCCCTCCACTTT
CDR3aa: CSARPDRENSPLHF

d_gene: -
v_gene: TRBV20-1
abundance: many
j_gene: TRBJ2-5
CDR3nt: TGCAGTGCTAGGGGGGAGAGGGCGGCGGCCCAGTACTTC
CDR3aa: CSARGERAAAQYF

d_gene: -
v_gene: TRBV3-1
abundance: few
j_gene: TRBJ2-1
CDR3nt: TGTGCCAGCAGCCAAGTCTCGCAACCGTACAATGAGCAGTTCTTC
CDR3aa: CASSQVSQPYNEQFF

d_gene: TRBD1
v_gene: TRBV5-4
abundance: few
j_gene: TRBJ2-7
CDR3nt: TGTGCCAGCAGCCGAGGACAGGGGCAGTGGGAGCAGTACTTC
CDR3aa: CASSRGQGQWEQYF

d_gene: TRBD1
v_gene: TRBV2
abundance: -
j_gene: TRBJ2-7
CDR3nt: TGTGCCAGCAGCCCAGGGGGCCTCAACTACGAGCAGTACTTC
CDR3aa: CASSPGGLNYEQYF

d_gene: TRBD2
v_gene: TRBV5-1
abundance: -
j_gene: TRBJ2-3
CDR3nt: TGCGCCAGCAGCTTGGCCGTGGCGGGAGGTCCGTCAGATACGCAGTATTTT
CDR3aa: CASSLAVAGGPSDTQYF

d_gene: -
v_gene: TRBV6-5
abundance: -
j_gene: TRBJ2-1
CDR3nt: TGTGCCAGCAGGCCTGGGACCCTCGGAAACGATGAGCAGTTCTTC
CDR3aa: CASRPGTLGNDEQFF

d_gene: -
v_gene: TRBV3-1
abundance: -
j_gene: TRBJ1-1
CDR3nt: TGTGCCAGCGACTCAGCGGGCTACATGGAAGCTTTCTTT
CDR3aa: CASDSAGYMEAFF

d_gene: TRBD1
v_gene: TRBV6-5
abundance: many
j_gene: TRBJ1-2
CDR3nt: TGTGCCAGCAGTCCCCGGGACAGGGGGCTCTATGGCTACACCTTC
CDR3aa: CASSPRDRGLYGYTF

d_gene: -
v_gene: TRBV2
abundance: -
j_gene: TRBJ1-1
CDR3nt: TGTGCCAGCAGTGCTTACCGGGAGAACACTGAAGCTTTCTTT
CDR3aa: CASSAYRENTEAFF

d_gene: -
v_gene: TRBV5-1
abundance: few
j_gene: TRBJ2-3
CDR3nt: TGCGCCAGCAGCTCCGACGGGAGCACAGATACGCAGTATTTT
CDR3aa: CASSSDGSTDTQYF

d_gene: -
v_gene: TRBV6-2/TRBV6-3
abundance: -
j_gene: TRBJ2-5
CDR3nt: TGTGCCAGCAGTTACCAAACGGGGAGAGGGGAGACCCAGTACTTC
CDR3aa: CASSYQTGRGETQYF

d_gene: -
v_gene: TRBV20-1
abundance: many
j_gene: TRBJ2-7
CDR3nt: TGCAGTGCTAGTGCCCCAGGCTCCTACGAGCAGTACTTC
CDR3aa: CSASAPGSYEQYF

d_gene: -
v_gene: TRBV4-1
abundance: -
j_gene: TRBJ2-5
CDR3nt: TGCGCCAGCAGCCAAGATCGGTTAACGGCCTACTCCAATGAGCAGTACTTC
CDR3aa: CASSQDRLTAYSNEQYF

d_gene: TRBD1
v_gene: TRBV2
abundance: few
j_gene: TRBJ1-6
CDR3nt: TGTGCCAGCAGGACAGGGCTTTCACCCCTCCACTTT
CDR3aa: CASRTGLSPLHF

d_gene: -
v_gene: TRBV3-1
abundance: -
j_gene: TRBJ2-7
CDR3nt: TGTGCCAGCAGTAGAGAAGATGGGTACGAGCAGTACTTC
CDR3aa: CASSREDGYEQYF

d_gene: -
v_gene: TRBV7-9
abundance: -
j_gene: TRBJ2-7
CDR3nt: TGTGCCAGCAGCTCGCTCCGGGGGGAGCAGTACTTC
CDR3aa: CASSSLRGEQYF

d_gene: -
v_gene: TRBV4-2
abundance: -
j_gene: TRBJ2-7
CDR3nt: TGTGCCAGCAGCCAACAGCTGGGAGTCTTCTACGAGCAGTACTTC
CDR3aa: CASSQQLGVFYEQYF

d_gene: -
v_gene: TRBV12-3/TRBV12-4
abundance: -
j_gene: TRBJ1-1
CDR3nt: TGTGCCAGCAGGCACACGACCCGGAACACTGAAGCTTTCTTT
CDR3aa: CASRHTTRNTEAFF

d_gene: -
v_gene: TRBV10-3
abundance: many
j_gene: TRBJ1-2
CDR3nt: TGTGCCATCAGTGCCGGGTATGGCTACACCTTC
CDR3aa: CAISAGYGYTF

d_gene: -
v_gene: TRBV29-1
abundance: -
j_gene: TRBJ1-2
CDR3nt: TGCAGCGTTGAGCTAAGCCGGGACCCTTACTATGGCTACACCTTC
CDR3aa: CSVELSRDPYYGYTF

d_gene: -
v_gene: TRBV21-1
abundance: few
j_gene: TRBJ1-1
CDR3nt: TGTGCCAGCCCCTCCCGTATCGTAGGGAATGACACTGAAGCTTTCTTT
CDR3aa: CASPSRIVGNDTEAFF

d_gene: TRBD2
v_gene: TRBV4-2
abundance: -
j_gene: TRBJ2-2
CDR3nt: TGTGCCAGCAGCCAGCCTCCGGGACTAGCGGGACAAACCGGGGAGCGGTTTTTT
CDR3aa: CASSQPPGLAGQTGERFF

d_gene: TRBD1
v_gene: TRBV27
abundance: -
j_gene: TRBJ1-2
CDR3nt: TGTGCCAGCAGTTTGCCCAGACCGGCGGGACAGGGGATGGGCTACACCTTC
CDR3aa: CASSLPRPAGQGMGYTF

d_gene: -
v_gene: TRBV18
abundance: -
j_gene: TRBJ2-5
CDR3nt: TGTGCCAGCTCAACGCAGTTCCAAGAGACCCAGTACTTC
CDR3aa: CASSTQFQETQYF

d_gene: -
v_gene: TRBV9
abundance: few
j_gene: TRBJ2-7
CDR3nt: TGTGCCAGCAGCGCCTCCCCCGTTTGGGAGCAGTACTTC
CDR3aa: CASSASPVWEQYF

d_gene: TRBD2
v_gene: TRBV30
abundance: -
j_gene: TRBJ2-5
CDR3nt: TGTGCCTGGAGTTTATCGACTAGCGGGTTGTCCCAGTACTTC
CDR3aa: CAWSLSTSGLSQYF

d_gene: TRBD1
v_gene: TRBV7-2
abundance: few
j_gene: TRBJ2-7
CDR3nt: TGTGCCAGCAGCCCAGGAGGACAGGGTCTGTACTTC
CDR3aa: CASSPGGQGLYF

d_gene: -
v_gene: TRBV15
abundance: few
j_gene: TRBJ2-7
CDR3nt: TGTGCCACCAGCAAAGCTCAAAACCTCTACGAGCAGTACTTC
CDR3aa: CATSKAQNLYEQYF